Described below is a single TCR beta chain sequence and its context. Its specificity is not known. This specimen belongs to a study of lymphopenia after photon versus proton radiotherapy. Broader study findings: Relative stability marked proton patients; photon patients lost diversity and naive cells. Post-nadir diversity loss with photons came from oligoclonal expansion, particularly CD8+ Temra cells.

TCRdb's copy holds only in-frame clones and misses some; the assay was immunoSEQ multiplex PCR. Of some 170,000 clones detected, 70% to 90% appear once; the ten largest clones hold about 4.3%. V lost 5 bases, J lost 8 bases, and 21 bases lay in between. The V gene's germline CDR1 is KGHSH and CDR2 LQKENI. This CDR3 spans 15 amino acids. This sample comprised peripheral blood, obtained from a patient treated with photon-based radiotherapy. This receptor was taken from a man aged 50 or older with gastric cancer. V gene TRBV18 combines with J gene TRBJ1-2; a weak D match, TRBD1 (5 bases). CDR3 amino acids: CASSSEAIDSWGYTF. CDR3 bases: TGTGCCAGCTCATCGGAAGCGATTGACAGTTGGGGCTACACCTTC.